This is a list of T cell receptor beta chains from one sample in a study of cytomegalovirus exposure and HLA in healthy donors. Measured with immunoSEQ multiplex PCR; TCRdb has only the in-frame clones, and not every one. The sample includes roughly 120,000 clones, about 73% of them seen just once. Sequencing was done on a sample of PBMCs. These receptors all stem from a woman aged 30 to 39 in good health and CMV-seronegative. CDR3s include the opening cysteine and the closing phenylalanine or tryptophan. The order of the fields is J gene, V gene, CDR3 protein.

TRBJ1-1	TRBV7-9	CASSSRDRMNTEAFF
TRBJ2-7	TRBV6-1	CASSEAGSGGIGQYF
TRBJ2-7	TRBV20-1	CSASGSYEQYF
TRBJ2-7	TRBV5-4	CASSWGTGAYEQYF
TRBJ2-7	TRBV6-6	CASSPRTGGLSEQYF
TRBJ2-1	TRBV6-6	CASTAWTGSANEQFF
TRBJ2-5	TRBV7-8	CASSLGTRGTTQYF
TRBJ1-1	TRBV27	CASSDRVGVTEAFF
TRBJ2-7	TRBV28	CASSSGFEQYF
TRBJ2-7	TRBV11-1	CASSNSGNYEQYF
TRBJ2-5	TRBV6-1	CAMRVADHEETQYF
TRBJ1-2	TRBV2	CASRAQGIAYGYTF
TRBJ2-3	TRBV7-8	CASSTRDSSTDTQYF
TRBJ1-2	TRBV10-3	CAISGDRRFSYTF
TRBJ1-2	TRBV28	CASREGGGQGRGYTF
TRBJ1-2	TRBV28	CASRGPGGYTF
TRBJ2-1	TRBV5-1	CASSPLGLAGGDYNEQFF
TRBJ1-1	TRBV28	CASSLRGGNTEAFF
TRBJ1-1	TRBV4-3	CASSQDGTGDEAFF
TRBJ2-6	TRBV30	CAGTIADLSGANVLTF
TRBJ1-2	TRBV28	CASGWAMTNYGYTF
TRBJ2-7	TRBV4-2	CASSQDGTGVYEQYF
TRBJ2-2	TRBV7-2	CASSRNNAVTGELFF
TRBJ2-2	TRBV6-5	CASSYLGTGRTGELFF
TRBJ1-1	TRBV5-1	CASSLTVNTEAFF
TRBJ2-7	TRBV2	CASGGHFSYEQYF
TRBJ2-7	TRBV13	CASSPQAGDEQYF
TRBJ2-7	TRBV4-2	CASSQMTGGYEQYF
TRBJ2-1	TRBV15	CATSRGAGQGTAYYNEQFF
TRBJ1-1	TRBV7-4	CASRKKTDRQLTEAFF
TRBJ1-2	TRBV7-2	CASSLSVRQDYGYTF
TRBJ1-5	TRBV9	CASGQGGVNQPQHF
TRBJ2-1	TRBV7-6	CASSLLSADEQFF
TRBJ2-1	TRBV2	CASTLSLGTGFQGQFF
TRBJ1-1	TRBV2	CASSEARDKINTEAFF
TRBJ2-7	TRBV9	CASSVGGVGRAEQYF
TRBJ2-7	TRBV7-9	CASSFSGRYEQYF
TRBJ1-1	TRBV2	CASSDPVSPEAFF
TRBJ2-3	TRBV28	CASSLDRDTPNGQYF
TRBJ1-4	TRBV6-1	CASTDKGDEKLFF
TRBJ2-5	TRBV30	CAWSTRGETQYF
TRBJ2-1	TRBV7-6	CASSLEAGPREQFF
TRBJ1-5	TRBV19	CASSLGFNQPQHF
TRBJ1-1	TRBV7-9	CASSPTGTIMNTEAFF
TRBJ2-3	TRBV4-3	CATAKSSTDTQYF
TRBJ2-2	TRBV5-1	CASTSSGTGDDGELFF
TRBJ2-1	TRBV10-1	CAGGTSRPEIPHNEQFF
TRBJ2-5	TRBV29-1	CSVEQGRQETQYF
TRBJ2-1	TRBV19	CASSIGTGGASEQFF
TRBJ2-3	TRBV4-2	CASSPSGGLAGADTQYF
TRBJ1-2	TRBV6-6	CASQIRGIGGYTF
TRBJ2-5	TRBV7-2	CASSLAGSRETQYF
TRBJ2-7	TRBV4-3	CASSPGTGASYEQYF
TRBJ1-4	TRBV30	CAWSGNRNEKLFF
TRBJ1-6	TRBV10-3	CAISDRHPNSPLHF